This TCR beta chain was captured in a study of T cells in Graves' hyperthyroidism and ophthalmopathy. Findings and limits, study-wide: Before onset, by a median of approximately 6.8 months, the model predicted ophthalmopathy.

Of note for this clonotype: Antigen specificity is unknown.

TCR beta CDR3 regions were amplified from RNA transcripts. TCR CDR3 underwent first-round RT-PCR with the HTBI primer set. TCRdb independently ran MiXCR on the multiplex PCR reads; one entry per CDR3 protein. The sample contains about 380,000 distinct CDR3 sequences, roughly 14% of which appear only once. Patients aged 18 to 65 had newly diagnosed hyperthyroidism lasting under 2 months. Exclusion followed for patients with uncontrolled infection, other autoimmune disease, pregnancy or lactation. Isolation of PBMCs was performed on 8.5 to 10 ml fresh peripheral blood. The length of the CDR3 is 14 residues. Germline loops: CDR1 SGHAT, CDR2 FQNNGV. Trimming at V came to 8 bases and at J to 0 bases, leaving 7 bases not matched to a gene.

V and J are TRBV11-2 and TRBJ2-7; 7 bases match TRBD2. Material: blood. The receptor was isolated from a woman aged 60 to 75 with Graves' hyperthyroidism. DNA of the CDR3: TGTGCCAGCTCGACTGGCGGGGGCTCCTACGAGCAGTACTTC. Protein: CASSTGGGSYEQYF. Combining the CDR3 with reference TRBV11-2 and TRBJ2-7 gives the whole variable domain EAGVAQSPRYKIIEKRQSVAFWCNPISGHATLYWYQQILGQGPKLLIQFQNNGVVDDSQLPKDRFSAERLKGVDSTLKIQPAKLEDSAVYLCASSTGGGSYEQYFGPGTRLTVT.